This T cell receptor (beta chain) emerged from a study of Graves' ophthalmopathy and Graves' hyperthyroidism. Study observations and caveats: Blood samples also showed most expanded thyroid clonotypes exceeding 0.001 frequency. Discrimination between ophthalmopathy and stable hyperthyroidism by a 13-signature model showed more than 85% sensitivity and about 81% specificity.

The study amplified TCR beta CDR3 regions using RNA transcripts. RT-PCR in the first round used HTBI primers; a second-round multiplex PCR followed. TCRdb fed the multiplex PCR reads into MiXCR, producing one record per CDR3 protein. The sample includes 360,000 or so distinct CDR3 sequences, roughly 18% of them seen just once. This clonotype was seen at least ten times. Its antigen remains unidentified. Donors with ophthalmopathy: moderate-to-severe activity, CAS ≥3, NOSPECS ≥4, duration under 3 months. This clonotype was sampled from a woman aged 18-29 years with Graves' ophthalmopathy. Specimen: peripheral blood.

CDR3 nucleotides: TGTGCCAGCAGTTTCATCCGGGGTCAGCCCCAGCATTTT. As protein: CASSFIRGQPQHF. This chain connects TRBV28 to TRBJ1-5; D remains unclear. V lost 3 bases and J lost 6, with 9 bases in between. CDR3 length equals 13 residues. Germline V CDR1 and CDR2: MDHEN, SYDVKM.